One sample yielded the 30 T cell receptor beta chains listed below, sequenced in a study of identical twins. TCRdb passed the 5' RACE reads through MiXCR, listing each CDR3 protein once. The repertoire consists of about 470,000 distinct CDR3 sequences, with 24% occurring once and the leading ten covering 2.9%. These data also featured in a second study, about T cells expressing NK-cell markers.

The sample taken for sequencing was CD4+ T cells sorted from blood. These receptors were collected from a young woman in good health.

This sequence joins TRBV5-1 and TRBJ1-1, with 9 bases that match TRBD1. V gave up 3 bases and J gave up 1 base; unmatched junction bases: 4. CDR1 is SGHRS and CDR2 is YFSETQ in the germline V gene. The CDR3 has 15 amino acids. The CDR3 spells CASSSGTGTNTEAFF. Here the CDR3 DNA reads TGCGCCAGCAGCTCGGGGACAGGGACGAACACTGAAGCTTTCTTT.

This chain links TRBV7-2 with TRBJ2-7; TRBD1 matches at 8 bases. The V segment lost 5 bases and the J segment 3 bases; nucleotides outside the gene matches: 9. CDR3 length equals 15 residues. CDR1 SGHTA and CDR2 FQGNSA come from the germline V gene. For the CDR3, the DNA is TGTGCCAGCAGCACCCAGACAGGGGCCATCTACGAGCAGTACTTC. Translating gives CASSTQTGAIYEQYF.

The V call is TRBV7-9, the J call TRBJ2-1; possibly TRBD2 for D (5 bases). This CDR3 is built from 17 residues. Between the trimmed V and J ends, which lost 2 bases and 0 bases, there was a span of 14 bases. Germline CDR1 reads SEHNR; CDR2 reads FQNEAQ (reference sequence). In DNA, the CDR3 is TGTGCCAGCAGCTTAAGACTGTTGGGGAGCTCCTACAATGAGCAGTTCTTC. Translating gives CASSLRLLGSSYNEQFF.

The V call is TRBV20-1, the J call TRBJ2-4; 7 nucleotides agree with TRBD1. The CDR3 has 14 amino acids. V lost 7 bases, J lost 7 bases, and 13 bases stayed unmatched. Germline values: CDR1 DFQATT, CDR2 SNEGSKA (reference sequence). The CDR3 DNA reads TGCAGTGGCAGACGTAACAGGGGAAGGAACATTCAGTACTTC. Protein product: CSGRRNRGRNIQYF.

The chain joins TRBV6-1 to TRBJ1-2; D perhaps matches TRBD1 (6 bases). The germline gives CDR1 MNHNS, CDR2 SASEGT. The CDR3 is made up of 14 amino acids. Trimming pared 6 bases from V and 4 bases from J, leaving 15 bases between. The CDR3 loop is CASSPGGRGYGYTF. The CDR3 nucleotides are TGTGCCAGCAGCCCCGGGGGGCGCGGCTATGGCTACACCTTC.

This clonotype appeared many times. The chain joins TRBV29-1 to TRBJ2-1; either TRBD1 or TRBD2 may fit D (5 bases each). The germline V gene encodes CDR1 SQVTM and CDR2 ANQGSEA. The CDR3 length is 13 residues. V dropped 3 bases and J dropped 8 bases, with 14 bases sitting between them. The CDR3 region is CSVERGKRDEQFF. As DNA, the CDR3 is TGCAGCGTTGAGAGGGGAAAAAGGGATGAGCAGTTCTTC.

V usage is TRBV9 and J usage is TRBJ2-7; a possible D gene is TRBD2 (5 bases). CDR3 length: 14 amino acids. Trimming stripped 0 bases from V and 7 bases from J, with 14 bases between. In germline, CDR1 is SGDLS, CDR2 YYNGEE. CDR3: CASSVEVTPGEQYF. CDR3 DNA: TGTGCCAGCAGCGTAGAGGTGACCCCGGGGGAGCAGTACTTC. Based on the CDR3 plus reference TRBV9 and TRBJ2-7, the full variable domain is DSGVTQTPKHLITATGQRVTLRCSPRSGDLSVYWYQQSLDQGLQFLIQYYNGEERAKGNILERFSAQQFPDLHSELNLSSLELGDSALYFCASSVEVTPGEQYFGPGTRLTVT.

The gene calls are TRBV15 and TRBJ2-2, with D possibly being TRBD1 or TRBD2 (5 bases each). The V end was cut by 8 bases, the J end by 0 bases, with 10 bases between. CDR3 size: 14 residues. CDR1 is LNHNV, CDR2 YYDKDF, per germline (reference sequence). CDR3 sequence reads: CATRDGANTGELFF. CDR3 coding DNA: TGTGCCACCCGGGACGGCGCGAACACCGGGGAGCTGTTTTTT.

This clonotype was picked up a small number of times. The rearrangement joins TRBV21-1 to TRBJ2-1; the table's D call, TRBD2, has no DNA check behind it. TRBV21-1 corresponds to a pseudogene. This CDR3 spans 14 amino acids. The CDR3 is CASSKSLAPNEQFF. The CDR3 DNA sequence: TGTGCCAGCAGCAAATCTCTAGCCCCCAATGAGCAGTTCTTC.

The table lists this clonotype with a few counts. The chain recombines TRBV4-3 with TRBJ1-4; no clear D gene. Germline V gene lookup returns CDR1 LGHNA and CDR2 YSLEER. Between the trimmed V and J ends, which lost 0 bases and 8 bases, there was a span of 10 bases. CDR3 length equals 14 residues. CDR3 in DNA: TGCGCCAGCAGCCAAGATCGTAGAACAGAAAAACTGTTTTTT. This gives the protein CASSQDRRTEKLFF.

Only a few counts were recorded for this clonotype. V gene TRBV7-9 combines with J gene TRBJ1-4; D not certain. Germline assignment: CDR1 SEHNR and CDR2 FQNEAQ (reference sequence). V was clipped by 3 bases and J by 1 base, with 12 bases between them. CDR3 size: 16 residues. CDR3 amino acids: CASSFAYGITNEKLFF. The CDR3 DNA sequence: TGTGCCAGCAGCTTTGCTTACGGGATAACTAATGAAAAACTGTTTTTT. The full variable domain, its missing parts supplied by reference TRBV7-9 and TRBJ1-4, is DTGVSQNPRHKITKRGQNVTFRCDPISEHNRLYWYRQTLGQGPEFLTYFQNEAQLEKSRLLSDRFSAERPKGSFSTLEIQRTEQGDSAMYLCASSFAYGITNEKLFFGSGTQLSVL.

A few counts support this clonotype. The chain couples TRBV7-2 to TRBJ2-7; a weak D match, TRBD1 (6 bases). The CDR3 spans 16 residues. V dropped 2 bases and J dropped 2 bases, with 16 bases sitting between them. CDR1 and CDR2 from the germline V gene are SGHTA and FQGNSA. CDR3: CASSLSPGTLTYEQYF. CDR3 coding DNA: TGTGCCAGCAGCTTAAGTCCCGGGACACTTACCTACGAGCAGTACTTC.

J is TRBJ2-3 and V is TRBV5-8, with D perhaps being TRBD1 or TRBD2 (5 bases each). Trimming removed 3 bases from V and 0 bases from J, with 17 bases in between. The CDR3 length is 17 residues. Per the germline V gene, CDR1 is SGHTS and CDR2 is YDEGEE. CDR3 sequence (DNA): TGTGCCAGCAGCTCTGGACGGGGCGGTACTAGCACAGATACGCAGTATTTT. This encodes CASSSGRGGTSTDTQYF. The full variable domain, its missing parts supplied by reference TRBV5-8 and TRBJ2-3, is EAGVTQSPTHLIKTRGQQATLRCSPISGHTSVYWYQQALGLGLQFLLWYDEGEERNRGNFPPRFSGRQFPNYSSELNVNALELEDSALYLCASSSGRGGTSTDTQYFGPGTRLTVL.

This clonotype was counted only a few times. V usage is TRBV6-2 or TRBV6-3 and J usage is TRBJ1-5; 9 bases are shared with TRBD1. Germline V gives CDR1 MNHEY, CDR2 SVGEGT. V lost 6 bases, J lost 7 bases, and 7 bases stayed unmatched. This CDR3 is 14 amino acids long. This CDR3 reads CASSKTGGYQPQHF. CDR3 DNA: TGTGCCAGCAGCAAGACAGGGGGATACCAGCCCCAGCATTTT.

A few counts support this clonotype. This chain connects TRBV5-1 to TRBJ2-1; TRBD1 agrees at 8 bases. Trimming cost V 2 bases and J 4 bases; bases outside gene matches: 2. The CDR3 totals 14 residues. CDR1 and CDR2 (germline): SGHRS, YFSETQ. The CDR3 spells CASSFNRGYNEQFF. CDR3 DNA: TGCGCCAGCAGCTTTAACAGGGGGTACAATGAGCAGTTCTTC. Variable domain in full (rest from reference TRBV5-1 and TRBJ2-1): KAGVTQTPRYLIKTRGQQVTLSCSPISGHRSVSWYQQTPGQGLQFLFEYFSETQRNKGNFPGRFSGRQFSNSRSEMNVSTLELGDSALYLCASSFNRGYNEQFFGPGTRLTVL.

This clonotype was counted between two and nine times. This chain joins TRBV20-1 and TRBJ2-1, with D perhaps TRBD2 (6 bases). CDR1 DFQATT and CDR2 SNEGSKA come from the germline V gene (reference sequence). Trimming removed 2 bases from V and 0 bases from J, with 11 bases in between. The length of the CDR3 is 15 residues. CDR3 protein: CSARSRGSSYNEQFF. For the CDR3, the DNA is TGCAGTGCTAGATCACGGGGGAGCTCCTACAATGAGCAGTTCTTC.

The chain has TRBV4-3 and TRBJ2-4, with D perhaps matching TRBD1 or TRBD2 (5 bases each). With 0 bases removed from V and 8 bases from J, the gap between germline ends came to 11 bases. The CDR3 is 14 residues long. Germline V gives CDR1 LGHNA, CDR2 YSLEER. The CDR3 DNA follows: TGCGCCAGCAGCCAAGAATGGGGACGGGACATTCAGTACTTC. Its translation: CASSQEWGRDIQYF.

This clonotype came up once. This sequence joins TRBV30 and TRBJ2-3; D is possibly TRBD2 (6 bases). The CDR3 is 12 residues long. Trimming pared 0 bases from V and 8 bases from J, leaving 9 bases between. Germline CDR1 is GTSNPN and CDR2 is SVGIG (reference sequence). CDR3 loop: CAWSVRETTQYF. Here the CDR3 DNA reads TGTGCCTGGAGTGTACGGGAGACTACGCAGTATTTT.

The genes are TRBV15 and TRBJ1-1; 10 bases match TRBD1. Losses at the gene ends were 4 bases for V and 7 bases for J; bases not matched to a gene: 9. The CDR3 covers 15 residues. CDR1 is LNHNV, CDR2 YYDKDF, per germline (reference sequence). CDR3 sequence: CATSMRDRGLSEAFF. CDR3 nucleotides: TGTGCCACCAGCATGAGAGACAGGGGGCTGAGTGAAGCTTTCTTT.

The chain carries TRBV11-3 and TRBJ2-2; D not resolved. The germline V and J ends were trimmed by 3 bases and 5 bases, with 13 bases remaining between them. Germline V gene sequence: CDR1 SGHNT, CDR2 YENEEA. This CDR3 has 15 amino acids. This CDR3 is CASSFRGDQTGELFF. The CDR3 nucleotides are TGTGCCAGCAGCTTTAGAGGAGATCAAACCGGGGAGCTGTTTTTT.

The rearrangement joins TRBV27 to TRBJ2-1; a possible D gene is TRBD2 (5 bases). The ends were cut back, 3 bases at V and 9 bases at J, with 15 bases in the middle. This CDR3 is built from 14 residues. Germline loops: CDR1 MNHEY, CDR2 SMNVEV (reference sequence). CDR3 sequence (DNA): TGTGCCAGCAGTTTGGGGAGAGGAGACGGTGAGCAGTTCTTC. Amino acid sequence: CASSLGRGDGEQFF.

In its sample, this clonotype was seen many times. This chain connects TRBV29-1 to TRBJ1-1; D gene ambiguous. The V gene's germline CDR1 is SQVTM and CDR2 ANQGSEA. This CDR3 has 10 amino acids. Trimming removed 0 bases at V and 6 bases at J, with 2 bases between. The DNA for the CDR3 is TGCAGCGTTGAAGAGGCTGAAGCTTTCTTT. It encodes CSVEEAEAFF.

The table lists this clonotype with many counts. This rearrangement joins TRBV20-1 to TRBJ2-1; 9 bases align to TRBD2. V dropped 5 bases and J dropped 10; count of bases not matched to a gene: 12. The CDR3 has 14 amino acids. The germline V gene encodes CDR1 DFQATT and CDR2 SNEGSKA (reference sequence). The CDR3 coding sequence is TGCAGTGCTGGTCCTTCCGGGACTAGCTACGAGCAGTTCTTC. Its protein is CSAGPSGTSYEQFF.

This clonotype was counted a few times. J is TRBJ2-7 and V is TRBV20-1, with D possibly matching TRBD2 (6 bases). Germline loops: CDR1 DFQATT, CDR2 SNEGSKA (reference sequence). V was shortened by 5 bases and J by 3 bases, with 20 bases between the two germline ends. The CDR3 has 15 amino acids. CDR3 bases: TGCAGTGCTGGGGGGTCACACCAATCTAACTACGAGCAGTACTTC. Encoded protein: CSAGGSHQSNYEQYF.

This clonotype has a count of ten or more. V usage is TRBV6-5 and J usage is TRBJ2-7; 10 bases fit TRBD2. This CDR3 comprises 18 residues. CDR1 and CDR2 (germline): MNHEY, SVGAGI. V gave up 2 bases and J gave up 2 bases; unmatched junction bases: 12. CDR3 protein: CASSYRDSRTSGPYEQYF. The CDR3 DNA reads TGTGCCAGCAGTTACCGGGACAGTAGGACTAGCGGCCCCTACGAGCAGTACTTC.

This clonotype was seen a few times. The gene calls are TRBV29-1 and TRBJ2-5; D ambiguous. The length of the CDR3 is 11 residues. Germline loops: CDR1 SQVTM, CDR2 ANQGSEA. Trimming removed 6 bases at V and 4 bases at J, with 9 bases between. CDR3 sequence reads: CSVLIGETQYF. The CDR3 DNA reads TGCAGCGTCCTAATCGGAGAGACCCAGTACTTC.

This chain connects TRBV11-2 to TRBJ2-1; 9 positions match TRBD2. The V gene end was trimmed by 3 bases and the J gene end by 4 bases; junction bases not matched to a gene: 7. Germline CDR1 SGHAT, CDR2 FQNNGV. This CDR3 comprises 16 residues. This CDR3 reads CASSFLGTSRYNEQFF. The DNA for the CDR3 is TGTGCCAGCAGCTTTCTCGGGACTAGCCGATACAATGAGCAGTTCTTC.

The chain has TRBV15 and TRBJ2-3; D is unclear. Germline values: CDR1 LNHNV, CDR2 YYDKDF (reference sequence). The CDR3 runs to 12 residues. V was shortened by 3 bases and J by 2 bases, with 3 bases between the two germline ends. The CDR3 nucleotides read TGTGCCACCAGCAGGTCCACAGATACGCAGTATTTT. It translates to CATSRSTDTQYF.

The chain is built from TRBV7-8 and TRBJ2-7; D gene uncertain. The CDR3 spans 13 residues. Germline V gene lookup returns CDR1 SGHVS and CDR2 FQNEAQ. Trimming shortened V by 2 bases and J by 3 bases, and 8 bases separated the two germline ends. The CDR3 nucleotides read TGTGCCAGCAGCTTACTTCCCGGCTACGAGCAGTACTTC. Translating gives CASSLLPGYEQYF.

For this clonotype: This may stem from a read error, because a much larger clone lies one nucleotide away. The gene calls are TRBV11-3 and TRBJ1-1; 8 bases map to TRBD1. The V gene end was trimmed by 4 bases and the J gene end by 3 bases; junction bases not matched to a gene: 1. This CDR3 is 13 amino acids long. CDR1 is SGHNT, CDR2 YENEEA, per germline. The CDR3 is CASSSGQDTEAFF. The CDR3 coding sequence is TGTGCCAGCAGCTCGGGACAGGACACTGAAGCTTTCTTT.